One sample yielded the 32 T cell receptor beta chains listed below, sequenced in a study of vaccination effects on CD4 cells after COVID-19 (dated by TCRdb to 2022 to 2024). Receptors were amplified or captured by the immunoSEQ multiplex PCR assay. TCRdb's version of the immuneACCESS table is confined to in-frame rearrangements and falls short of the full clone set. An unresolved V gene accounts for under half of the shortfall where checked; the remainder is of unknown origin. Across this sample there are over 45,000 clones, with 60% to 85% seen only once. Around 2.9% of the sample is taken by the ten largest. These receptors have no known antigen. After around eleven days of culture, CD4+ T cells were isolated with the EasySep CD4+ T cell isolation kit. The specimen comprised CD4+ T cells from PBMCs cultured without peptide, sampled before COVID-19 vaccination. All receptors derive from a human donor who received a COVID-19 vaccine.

CDR3 nucleotides: TGTGCCAGCATGGGGACAGCGAACACCGGGGAGCTGTTTTTT. Amino acid sequence: CASMGTANTGELFF. The V and J genes are TRBV6-6 and TRBJ2-2; TRBD1 agrees at 7 bases. Per germline, CDR1 MNHNY and CDR2 SVGAGI (reference sequence). The CDR3 spans 14 residues. V lost 7 bases to trimming and J lost 0 bases; unmatched junction nucleotides: 2.

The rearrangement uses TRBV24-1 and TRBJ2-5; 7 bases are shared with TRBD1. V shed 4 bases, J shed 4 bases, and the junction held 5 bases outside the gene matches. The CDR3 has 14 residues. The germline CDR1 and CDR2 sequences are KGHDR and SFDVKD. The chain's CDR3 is CATSDPGQTETQYF. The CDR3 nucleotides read TGTGCCACCAGTGACCCGGGACAGACAGAGACCCAGTACTTC.

This CDR3 is CASSPSAGALNEKLFF. The CDR3 region has the DNA TGCGCCAGCAGCCCCTCCGCAGGGGCCCTTAATGAAAAACTGTTTTTT. This chain joins TRBV5-1 and TRBJ1-4, with D maybe TRBD1 (6 bases). The length of the CDR3 is 16 residues. V shed 4 bases and J shed 4 bases, with 17 bases lying between them. Germline CDR1 SGHRS, CDR2 YFSETQ.

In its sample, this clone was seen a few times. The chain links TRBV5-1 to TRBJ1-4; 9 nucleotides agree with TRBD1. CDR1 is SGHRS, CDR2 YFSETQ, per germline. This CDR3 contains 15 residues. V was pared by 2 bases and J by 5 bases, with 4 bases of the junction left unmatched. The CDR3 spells CASSFSGTGNEKLFF. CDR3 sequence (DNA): TGCGCCAGCAGCTTCTCCGGGACAGGGAATGAAAAACTGTTTTTT. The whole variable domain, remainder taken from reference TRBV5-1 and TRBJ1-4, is KAGVTQTPRYLIKTRGQQVTLSCSPISGHRSVSWYQQTPGQGLQFLFEYFSETQRNKGNFPGRFSGRQFSNSRSEMNVSTLELGDSALYLCASSFSGTGNEKLFFGSGTQLSVL.

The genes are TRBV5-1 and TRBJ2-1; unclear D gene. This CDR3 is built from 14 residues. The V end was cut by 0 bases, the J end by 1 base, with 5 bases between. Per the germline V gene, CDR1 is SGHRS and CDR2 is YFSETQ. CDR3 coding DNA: TGCGCCAGCAGCTTGGGACTTTCCTACAATGAGCAGTTCTTC. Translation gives CASSLGLSYNEQFF.

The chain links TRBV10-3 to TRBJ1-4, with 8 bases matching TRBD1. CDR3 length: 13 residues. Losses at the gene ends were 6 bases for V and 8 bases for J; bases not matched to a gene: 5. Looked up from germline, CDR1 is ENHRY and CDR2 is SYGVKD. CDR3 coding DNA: TGTGCCATCAGCGGACAGGGAGGCGAAAAACTGTTTTTT. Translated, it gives CAISGQGGEKLFF.

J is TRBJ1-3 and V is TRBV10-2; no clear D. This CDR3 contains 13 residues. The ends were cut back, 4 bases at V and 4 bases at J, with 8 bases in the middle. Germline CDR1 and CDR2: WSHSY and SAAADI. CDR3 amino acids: CASSAEGGNTIYF. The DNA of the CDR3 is TGCGCCAGCAGTGCTGAGGGCGGAAACACCATATATTTT.

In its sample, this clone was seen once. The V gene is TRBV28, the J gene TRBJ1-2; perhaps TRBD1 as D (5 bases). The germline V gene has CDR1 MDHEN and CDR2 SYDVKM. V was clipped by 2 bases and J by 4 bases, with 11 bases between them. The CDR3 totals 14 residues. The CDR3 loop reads CASSLRQQIYGYTF. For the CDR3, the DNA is TGTGCCAGCAGTTTACGACAGCAAATCTATGGCTACACCTTC.

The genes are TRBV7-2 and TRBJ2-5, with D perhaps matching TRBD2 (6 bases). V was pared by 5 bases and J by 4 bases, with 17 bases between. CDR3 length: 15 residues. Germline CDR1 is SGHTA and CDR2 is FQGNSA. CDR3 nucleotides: TGTGCCAGCAGCGCGGGGTCCCACCGGGGAGAGACCCAGTACTTC. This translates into CASSAGSHRGETQYF.

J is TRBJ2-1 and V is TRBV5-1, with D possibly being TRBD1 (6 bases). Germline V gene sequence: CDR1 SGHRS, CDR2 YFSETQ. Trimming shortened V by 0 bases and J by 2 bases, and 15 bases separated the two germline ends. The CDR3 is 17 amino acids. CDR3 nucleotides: TGCGCCAGCAGCTTGGCCGCCGTGGCAGGGGCCTACAATGAGCAGTTCTTC. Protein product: CASSLAAVAGAYNEQFF.

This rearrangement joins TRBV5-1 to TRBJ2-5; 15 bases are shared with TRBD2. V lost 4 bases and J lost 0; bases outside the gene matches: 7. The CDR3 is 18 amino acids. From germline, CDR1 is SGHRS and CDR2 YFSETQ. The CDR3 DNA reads TGCGCCAGCAGCAGAGGGACTAGCGGGGGGTCGTACCAAGAGACCCAGTACTTC. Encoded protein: CASSRGTSGGSYQETQYF.

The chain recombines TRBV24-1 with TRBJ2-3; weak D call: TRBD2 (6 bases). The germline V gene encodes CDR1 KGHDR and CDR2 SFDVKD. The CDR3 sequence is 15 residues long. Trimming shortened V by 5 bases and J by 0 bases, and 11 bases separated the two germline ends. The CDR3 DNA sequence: TGTGCCACCAGTGCGGAGGGATCTAGCACAGATACGCAGTATTTT. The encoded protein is CATSAEGSSTDTQYF.

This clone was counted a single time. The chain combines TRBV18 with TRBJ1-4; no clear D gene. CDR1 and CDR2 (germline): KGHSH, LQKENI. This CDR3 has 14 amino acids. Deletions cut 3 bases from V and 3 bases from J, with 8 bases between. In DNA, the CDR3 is TGTGCCAGCTCACCCGATTGGGCTAATGAAAAACTGTTTTTT. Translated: CASSPDWANEKLFF.

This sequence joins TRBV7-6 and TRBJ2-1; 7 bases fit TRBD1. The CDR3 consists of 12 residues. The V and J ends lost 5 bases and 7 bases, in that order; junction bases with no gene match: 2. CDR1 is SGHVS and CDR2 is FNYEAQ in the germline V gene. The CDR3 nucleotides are TGTGCCAGCAGCCAACAGGGGAATGAGCAGTTCTTC. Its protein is CASSQQGNEQFF.

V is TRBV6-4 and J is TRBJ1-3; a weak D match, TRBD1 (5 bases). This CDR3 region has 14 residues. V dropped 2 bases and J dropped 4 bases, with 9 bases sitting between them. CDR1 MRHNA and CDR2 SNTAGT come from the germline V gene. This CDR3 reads CASSDGGPGNTIYF. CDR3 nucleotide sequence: TGTGCCAGCAGTGACGGGGGACCGGGAAACACCATATATTTT.

Written as DNA, the CDR3 is TGTGCCAGCCCCCGGAAGCTAGATACGCAGTATTTT. It encodes CASPRKLDTQYF. J is TRBJ2-3 and V is TRBV12-3 or TRBV12-4, with unresolved D. V lost 8 bases to trimming and J lost 5 bases, with 11 bases between them. The length of the CDR3 is 12 residues.

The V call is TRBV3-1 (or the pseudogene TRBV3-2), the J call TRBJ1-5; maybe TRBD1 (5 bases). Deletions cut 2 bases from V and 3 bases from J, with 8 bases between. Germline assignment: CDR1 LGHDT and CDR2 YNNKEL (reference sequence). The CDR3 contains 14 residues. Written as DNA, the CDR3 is TGTGCCAGCAGCCAAACGACAGTCAATCAGCCCCAGCATTTT. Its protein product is CASSQTTVNQPQHF.

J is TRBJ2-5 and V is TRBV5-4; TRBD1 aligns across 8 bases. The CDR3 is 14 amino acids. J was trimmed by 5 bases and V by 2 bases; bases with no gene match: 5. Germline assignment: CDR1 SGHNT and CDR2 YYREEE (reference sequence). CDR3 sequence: CASSFSTGGETQYF. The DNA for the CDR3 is TGTGCCAGCAGCTTCTCTACAGGGGGGGAGACCCAGTACTTC. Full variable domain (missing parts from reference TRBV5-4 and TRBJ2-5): ETGVTQSPTHLIKTRGQQVTLRCSSQSGHNTVSWYQQALGQGPQFIFQYYREEENGRGNFPPRFSGLQFPNYSSELNVNALELDDSALYLCASSFSTGGETQYFGPGTRLLVL.

CDR3 nucleotide sequence: TGTGCCTGGAGTGTACGGTTTCCAGGGAAATCACCCCTCCACTTT. It is translated as CAWSVRFPGKSPLHF. The chain is built from TRBV30 and TRBJ1-6; possible D gene TRBD1, 5 bases. Between the trimmed V and J ends, which lost 0 bases and 10 bases, there was a span of 16 bases. This CDR3 spans 15 amino acids. From germline, CDR1 is GTSNPN and CDR2 SVGIG (reference sequence). The entire variable domain, with the rest obtained from reference TRBV30 and TRBJ1-6, is as follows: SQTIHQWPATLVQPVGSPLSLECTVEGTSNPNLYWYRQAAGRGLQLLFYSVGIGQISSEVPQNLSASRPQDRQFILSSKKLLLSDSGFYLCAWSVRFPGKSPLHFGNGTRLTVT.

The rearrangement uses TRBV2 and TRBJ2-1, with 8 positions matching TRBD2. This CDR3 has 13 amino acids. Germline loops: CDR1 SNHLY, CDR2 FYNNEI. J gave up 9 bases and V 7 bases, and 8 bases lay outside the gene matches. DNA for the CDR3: TGTGCCAGCATGACGGGGGGGGAGAGTGAGCAGTTCTTC. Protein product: CASMTGGESEQFF.

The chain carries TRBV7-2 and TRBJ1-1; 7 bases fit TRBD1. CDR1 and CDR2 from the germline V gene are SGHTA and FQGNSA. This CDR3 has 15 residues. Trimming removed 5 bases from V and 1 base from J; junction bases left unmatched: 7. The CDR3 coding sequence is TGTGCCAGCAGCCCGACAGGGACGTCGAACACTGAAGCTTTCTTT. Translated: CASSPTGTSNTEAFF.

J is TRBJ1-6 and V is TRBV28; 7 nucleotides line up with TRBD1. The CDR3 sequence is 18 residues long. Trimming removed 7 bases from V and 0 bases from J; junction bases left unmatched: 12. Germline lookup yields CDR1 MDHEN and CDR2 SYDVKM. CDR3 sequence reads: CASNQGGVGSSYNSPLHF. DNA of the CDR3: TGTGCCAGCAACCAGGGGGGGGTAGGGAGCTCCTATAATTCACCCCTCCACTTT.

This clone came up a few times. The CDR3 loop reads CASRSSGGGEDTQYF. The CDR3 DNA is TGTGCCAGCAGATCCAGCGGGGGGGGTGAAGATACGCAGTATTTT. This chain links TRBV6-5 with TRBJ2-3; 10 positions agree with TRBD2. Per germline, CDR1 MNHEY and CDR2 SVGAGI. The J segment lost 5 bases and the V segment lost 6 bases, leaving 8 bases of the junction unmatched. The CDR3 is 15 amino acids.

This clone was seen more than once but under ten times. This CDR3 reads CASSPGQDTEAFF. CDR3 coding DNA: TGTGCCAGCAGCCCGGGACAAGACACTGAAGCTTTCTTT. This chain uses TRBV3-1 (or the pseudogene TRBV3-2) with TRBJ1-1; perhaps TRBD1 as D (6 bases). The CDR3 totals 13 residues. Deletions cut 4 bases from V and 3 bases from J, with 9 bases between. Germline V lookup: CDR1 LGHDT, CDR2 YNNKEL (reference sequence).

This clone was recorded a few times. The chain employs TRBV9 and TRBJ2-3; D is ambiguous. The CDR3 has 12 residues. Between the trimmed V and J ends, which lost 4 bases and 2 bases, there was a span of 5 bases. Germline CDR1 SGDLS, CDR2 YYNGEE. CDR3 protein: CASSLLTDTQYF. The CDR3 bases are TGTGCCAGCAGCCTCCTCACAGATACGCAGTATTTT.

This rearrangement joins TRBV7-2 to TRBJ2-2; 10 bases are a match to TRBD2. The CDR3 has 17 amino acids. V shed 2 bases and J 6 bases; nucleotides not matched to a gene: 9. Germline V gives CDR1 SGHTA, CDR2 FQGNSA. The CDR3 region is CASSLTPSGGGSGELFF. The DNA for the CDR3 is TGTGCCAGCAGCTTAACCCCTAGCGGGGGAGGGTCCGGGGAGCTGTTTTTT. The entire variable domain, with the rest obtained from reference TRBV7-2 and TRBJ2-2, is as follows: GAGVSQSPSNKVTEKGKDVELRCDPISGHTALYWYRQSLGQGLEFLIYFQGNSAPDKSGLPSDRFSAERTGGSVSTLTIQRTQQEDSAVYLCASSLTPSGGGSGELFFGEGSRLTVL.

The CDR3 sequence is CASRQGGTEAFF. In nucleotides, the CDR3 is TGTGCCAGCAGACAGGGGGGTACTGAAGCTTTCTTT. The chain uses TRBV12-3 or TRBV12-4 and TRBJ1-1, with TRBD1 matching 8 bases. The CDR3 is made up of 12 amino acids. The J segment lost 5 bases and the V segment lost 6 bases, leaving 2 bases of the junction unmatched.

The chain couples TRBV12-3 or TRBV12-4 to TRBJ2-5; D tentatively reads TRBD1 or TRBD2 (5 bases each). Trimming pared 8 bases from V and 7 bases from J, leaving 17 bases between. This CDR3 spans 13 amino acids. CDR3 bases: TGTGCCAGCCTGGGACGTGAACGGGGGACCCAGTACTTC. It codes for CASLGRERGTQYF.

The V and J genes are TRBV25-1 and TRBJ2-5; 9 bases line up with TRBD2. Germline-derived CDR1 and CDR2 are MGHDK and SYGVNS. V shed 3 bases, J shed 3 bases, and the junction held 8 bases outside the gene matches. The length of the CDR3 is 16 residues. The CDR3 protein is CASSESGRGGKETQYF. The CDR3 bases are TGTGCCAGCAGTGAGTCGGGGCGGGGGGGAAAAGAGACCCAGTACTTC.

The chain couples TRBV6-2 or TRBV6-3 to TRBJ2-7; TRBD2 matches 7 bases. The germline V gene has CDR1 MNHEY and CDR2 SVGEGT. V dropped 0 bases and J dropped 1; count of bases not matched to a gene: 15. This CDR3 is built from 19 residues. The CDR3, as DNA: TGTGCCAGCAGTTACTCGACGCGGGGGTTCCAGGGTAGGTCCTACGAGCAGTACGTC. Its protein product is CASSYSTRGFQGRSYEQYV.

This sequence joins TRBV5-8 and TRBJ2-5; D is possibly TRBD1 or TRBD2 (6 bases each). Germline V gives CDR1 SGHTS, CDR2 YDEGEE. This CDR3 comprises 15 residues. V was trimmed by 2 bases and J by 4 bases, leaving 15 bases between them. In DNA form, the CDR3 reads TGTGCCAGCAGCTTATTCGGAGGGGGTGGAGAGACCCAGTACTTC. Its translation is CASSLFGGGGETQYF.

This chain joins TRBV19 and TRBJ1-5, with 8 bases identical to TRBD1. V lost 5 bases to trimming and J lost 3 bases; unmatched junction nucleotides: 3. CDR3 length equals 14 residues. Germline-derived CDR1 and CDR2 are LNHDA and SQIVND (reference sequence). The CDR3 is CASSLTGDNQPQHF. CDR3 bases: TGTGCCAGTAGTCTGACAGGGGACAATCAGCCCCAGCATTTT.